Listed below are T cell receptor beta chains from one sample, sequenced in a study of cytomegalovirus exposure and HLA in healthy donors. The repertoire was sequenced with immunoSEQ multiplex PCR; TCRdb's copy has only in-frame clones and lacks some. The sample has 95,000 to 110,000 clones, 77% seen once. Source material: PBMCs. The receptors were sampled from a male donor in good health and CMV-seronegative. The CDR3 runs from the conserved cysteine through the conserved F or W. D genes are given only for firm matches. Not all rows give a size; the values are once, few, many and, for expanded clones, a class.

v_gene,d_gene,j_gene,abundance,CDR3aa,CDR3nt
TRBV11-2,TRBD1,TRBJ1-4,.,CASSGLRGRREKLFF,TGTGCCAGCAGCGGACTCAGGGGGCGCAGGGAAAAACTGTTTTTT
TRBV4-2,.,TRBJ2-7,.,CASSQDQGGTYEQYF,TGTGCCAGCAGCCAAGACCAAGGAGGGACCTACGAGCAGTACTTC
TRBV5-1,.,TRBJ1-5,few,CASSFGGSNQPQHF,TGCGCCAGCAGCTTCGGGGGGAGCAATCAGCCCCAGCATTTT
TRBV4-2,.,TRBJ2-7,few,CASSQDLAAYEQYF,TGTGCCAGCAGCCAAGATCTGGCGGCCTACGAGCAGTACTTC
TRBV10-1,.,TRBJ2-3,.,CASSEIPGSPDTQYF,TGCGCCAGCAGTGAGATCCCGGGGAGCCCAGATACGCAGTATTTT
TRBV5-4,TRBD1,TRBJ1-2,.,CASSRGGTELYGYTF,TGTGCCAGCAGCCGTGGTGGGACAGAACTCTATGGCTACACCTTC
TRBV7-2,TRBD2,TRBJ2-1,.,CASSRGLAGGGAGQFF,TGTGCCAGCAGCCGTGGACTAGCGGGAGGAGGAGCGGGGCAGTTCTTC
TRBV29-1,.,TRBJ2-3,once,CSGTVNTDTQYF,TGCAGCGGGACAGTTAACACAGATACGCAGTATTTT
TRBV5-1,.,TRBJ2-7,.,CASSLELARNEQYF,TGCGCCAGCAGCTTGGAATTAGCGCGGAACGAGCAGTACTTC
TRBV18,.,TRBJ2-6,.,CASSPSLSPSGANVLTF,TGTGCCAGCTCACCAAGCCTCTCCCCCTCTGGGGCCAACGTCCTGACTTTC
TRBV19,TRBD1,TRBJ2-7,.,CASSRRQGAYEQYF,TGTGCCAGTAGTAGGAGACAGGGGGCCTACGAGCAGTACTTC
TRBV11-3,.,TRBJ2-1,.,CASSPRRLGGRFRDEQFF,TGTGCCAGCAGCCCAAGGAGACTAGGGGGCCGGTTTAGGGATGAGCAGTTCTTC
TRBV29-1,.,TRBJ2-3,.,CSVEPRRAGTDTQYF,TGCAGCGTTGAACCGCGGAGGGCCGGGACAGATACGCAGTATTTT
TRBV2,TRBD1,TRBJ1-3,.,CASSFDRVSSGNTIYF,TGTGCCAGCAGTTTCGACAGGGTTAGCTCTGGAAACACCATATATTTT
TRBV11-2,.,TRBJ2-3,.,CASSLIDSVTDTQYF,TGTGCCAGCAGCTTAATTGACAGCGTTACAGATACGCAGTATTTT